A selection of T cell receptor beta chains follows, all from one sample in a study of T cell responses to AZD1222 COVID-19 vaccine. Using immunoSEQ multiplex PCR, the repertoire was profiled, and TCRdb retains in-frame clones only, with some absent. The data show some 110,000 clones, about 90% seen once. The starting material was peripheral blood, obtained on day 0 of AZD1222 vaccination. Receptors originate from an adult in good health. The conserved cysteine and the conserved F or W are not part of the CDR3 here.

v_call: TRBV29-1; cdr3_aa: SVEGGWQGETVYGYT
v_call: TRBV10-3; cdr3_aa: AISSVGEQF
v_call: TRBV30; cdr3_aa: AWNGQELLPLH
v_call: TRBV6-5; cdr3_aa: ASSYSAGNYGYT
v_call: TRBV4-1; cdr3_aa: ASSQEYRVSGNTIY
v_call: TRBV15; cdr3_aa: ATSRDLVQRTGEAF
v_call: TRBV5-4; cdr3_aa: ASSDGTRAANTGELF
v_call: TRBV6-2/TRBV6-3; cdr3_aa: ASSSDREYTSGGNTGELF
v_call: TRBV18; cdr3_aa: ASSPEKNREKLF
v_call: TRBV19; cdr3_aa: ASSITVANQPQH
v_call: TRBV2; cdr3_aa: ASRIILAGKYNEQF
v_call: TRBV9; cdr3_aa: ASGVGIVGELF
v_call: TRBV10-3; cdr3_aa: AIKAVGTDTQY
v_call: TRBV6-5; cdr3_aa: ASRGTSGSDTQY
v_call: TRBV18; cdr3_aa: ASSPPHDRYNEQF
v_call: TRBV20-1; cdr3_aa: SARTGYEQY
v_call: TRBV27; cdr3_aa: ASSLTGNGYT
v_call: TRBV14; cdr3_aa: ASINSNLGELF
v_call: TRBV28; cdr3_aa: ASSLTESYGYT
v_call: TRBV7-9; cdr3_aa: ASSSLRGTEAF
v_call: TRBV5-1; cdr3_aa: ASSMPEQGPIEF